A few counts support the clone carrying this T cell receptor (beta chain). The record originates from a study of T cells after yellow fever vaccination. Study-wide background: Each low-cell-number fraction was prepared by means of SMART-Seq v4 Ultra Low Input.

5'RACE template switching produced TCR cDNA carrying a universal primer site and UMIs. TCRdb redid the calling of the 5' RACE reads with MiXCR, one entry per CDR3 protein. The profile shows 250,000 or so distinct CDR3 sequences, around 7% of them singletons. Germline V gene lookup returns CDR1 SGHTA and CDR2 FQGNSA. The CDR3 consists of 16 residues. V lost 6 bases, J lost 2 bases, and 6 bases stayed unmatched. This specimen was CD4+ T cells sorted from PBMCs, taken 15 days after the yellow fever booster vaccination. The receptor comes from a young man who received the YFV17D yellow fever vaccine. The chain has TRBV7-2 and TRBJ2-6, with TRBD1 matching over 8 bases. In DNA, the CDR3 is TGTGCCAGCAGGCAACAGGGGGGCACTGGGGCCAACGTCCTGACTTTC. It codes for CASRQQGGTGANVLTF.